This T cell receptor beta chain was found in a study of pediatric ulcerative colitis. The CDR3 consists of 12 residues. Germline CDR1 SQVTM, CDR2 ANQGSEA. Trimming removed 6 bases from V and 4 bases from J; junction bases left unmatched: 5. Broader study findings: Repertoires came from total lymphocyte DNA, so rare subsets like regulatory T cells may be missed.

Concerning this clone itself: Its matching antigen is unknown.

The assay was immunoSEQ multiplex PCR, and TCRdb's table has in-frame clones only and misses some. The sample gives tens of thousands of clones, about 86% of which show up once; approximately 3.5% is in the top ten. The clonotype was recovered from a boy younger than 18 with severe ulcerative colitis. Sequenced sample: blood. J is TRBJ2-5 and V is TRBV29-1; 7 nucleotides agree with TRBD2. The DNA for the CDR3 is TGCAGCGTGGGCGGGGGAGGAGAGACCCAGTACTTC. Amino acids: CSVGGGGETQYF.